The T cell receptor beta chain described here comes from a study of cytomegalovirus exposure and HLA in healthy donors (dated by TCRdb to about 2017). Some background on the complete study: In an earlier analysis of roughly 590 of the donors, roughly 300 Gb of sequence data and 117 million unique TCR beta sequences from about 179 million T cells were reported. An early release covering approximately 600 HLA-typed donors comprised about 300 gigabases of sequencing data and around 85 million unique TCR sequences. The genetic ancestry cluster associated with self-reported Caucasian donors included 65% to 90% of the roughly 400 genotyped donors. The study aimed to test whether cataloging public T cell receptors could reveal signatures of past pathogen exposure. The study profiled the T cell repertoires of 500 to 800 subjects by immunosequencing and related them to cytomegalovirus serostatus. Along with the approximately 700-subject first cohort, a separate validation cohort of about 110 different subjects was used. To predict cytomegalovirus infection status, the study combined high-throughput TCR immunosequencing, statistical association of individual TCRs with disease status, and machine learning. A later analysis re-analyzed previously published TCR beta repertoires from 650 to 800 donors and added high-resolution HLA genotyping to study TCR occurrence patterns. Rather than drawing on any new phenotypic data, the later analysis identified candidate immune exposures from TCR beta sequences and the way those sequences occurred across donors. To decide whether each TCR beta V gene segment behaved as functional or pseudogenic, an earlier analysis of some 580 of the donors relied on high-throughput TCR beta sequencing. Donor age, sex, ethnicity and CMV serostatus were collected together with the repertoire data. In a later genetic analysis, genome-wide SNP genotypes for about three fifths of the 666 donors were used, and that subset was treated as a discovery cohort. Every discovery cohort repertoire had been produced on one sequencing platform. Class I and class II HLA loci were covered by the typing at four-digit resolution. Typing coverage varied by locus: about 620-630 donors for A, B, C, DRB1 and DQB1; more than 500 for DQA1; approximately 610 for DPA1; roughly 450 for DPB1. Roughly 5 DR-DQ haplotypes were handled as single units for association and clustering because linkage in the cohort was strong. Across under 500 genotyped donors of the cohort, an average of approximately 220,000 unique TCR beta nucleotide sequences per donor were sequenced, and 15% to 20% of those sequences were non-productive.

The method was the immunoSEQ multiplex PCR assay. A mixture of 60 forward primers for TCR Vbeta segments and 13 reverse primers for TCR Jbeta segments was used in the multiplex PCR. A multiplex PCR assay on genomic DNA amplified the CDR3 region of rearranged TCR beta genes. On the Illumina HiSeq System, the amplified TCR beta libraries were sequenced as 87-base-pair reads. The original methods were these. A later analysis tallied 75 million to 85 million unique TCR beta chains across the 666 repertoires, and around 10 million of those chains were shared by two or more donors. Raw reads were error-corrected and collapsed into unique sequences by a nearest-neighbor algorithm in which closely related sequences were merged to remove PCR and sequencing errors. Alignment of CDR3 sequences to IMGT reference sequences was used to assign V, D and J gene segments. Each retained sequence needed at least a six-nucleotide match to both a V gene segment and a J gene segment. Rearrangements were classified as productive when the CDR3 lacked stop codons and remained in frame with V and J, and all other rearrangements were classified as non-productive. Following IMGT convention, CDR3 was defined as the stretch from the second conserved V-encoded cysteine up to the conserved J-encoded phenylalanine. The earlier analysis of 550 to 650 of the donors excluded any sequence lacking an unambiguous match to a single V gene segment. An earlier analysis of a few hundred of the donors called V segments functional above 56.7% productive rearrangements and segregating when the between-donor standard deviation exceeded 5%. To diagnose cytomegalovirus status from the catalog of TCR beta chain sequences, a statistical classification framework was built. In a later analysis, V and J genes were assigned by comparing TCR nucleotide sequences against IMGT/GENE-DB human TR gene sequences. In a later analysis, CDR3 sequences and most-parsimonious VDJ recombination scenarios were assigned using the TCRdist pipeline. In a later analysis, each TCR beta chain was defined by its CDR3 amino acid sequence together with its V-gene family, and reads lacking a unique V-gene family were excluded. As a way to deal with suspected cross-contamination and a sequencing artifact, a later analysis dropped roughly 600 nucleotide sequences that were highly shared and had low generation probability. In a later analysis, a clonal expansion index for each public chain was calculated from normalized within-repertoire ranks of inferred template counts. Generation probabilities in a later analysis came from a VDJ recombination model fitted to out-of-frame rearrangements, and those results were checked against IGoR. In a later analysis, TCR-TCR, TCR-HLA and TCR-CMV co-occurrence was scored with hypergeometric tests, and a repertoire-size bias correction was applied to TCR pairs. A later analysis estimated false discovery rates by permuting HLA or CMV assignments 20 times. A later analysis grouped co-occurring TCRs with DBSCAN, adding TCRdist sequence similarity when clustering within HLA-allele-positive subsets. Repertoires with fewer than 30,000 or more than 120,000 public chains were left out of co-occurrence clustering, as were four to six repertoires with anomalous nucleotide sharing. Here the immuneACCESS table is served through TCRdb, limited to in-frame sequences with V and J called. Missing clones are a known gap in these copies; in checked studies unresolved V genes cover under half, and the rest lacks a known reason. V and J calls and clone size come straight from that table; D and trimming were deduced from the DNA. This sample comprises 150,000 to 200,000 clones, roughly four fifths of them detected only once. The ten largest clones capture roughly 5% of the sample.

In the germline V gene (reference sequence), CDR1 corresponds to SGHAT and CDR2 to FQDESV. From cysteine to phenylalanine, the CDR3 is 14 amino acids long. Only CDR3 DNA remains: 42 bases, in frame from the first base. Trimming removed 4 bases from V and 2 bases from J; the gene matches leave 5 bases unexplained. Points the paper makes about the study in general: A cluster of highly shared sequence variants was judged likely to represent a technical artifact of the sequencing pipeline. The classifier was reported to diagnose cytomegalovirus status with high specificity and sensitivity in both the original and validation cohorts. Compared with the approximately 600-donor mean, donors in an Asian-associated ancestry cluster had fewer N-insertions in productive TCRs, according to a later genetic analysis. In a later analysis, HLA-associated TCR beta chains were found to be more clonally expanded and to have lower generation probabilities than equally common non-associated chains. The presence/absence analyses assumed that sequencing depth was roughly uniform across donors, and that assumption may not be true. Linkage disequilibrium might explain the correlated functional status among segregating V segments, but an unknown experimental factor could not be excluded. A later analysis associated about 16,000 TCR beta sequences with specific HLA alleles at a false discovery rate of 0.05. Three of the identified cytomegalovirus-associated TCR beta chains were confirmed in vitro to be specific for cytomegalovirus antigens. The cohort was sequenced for TCR beta chains only, and without alpha or paired-chain data the features that could be detected were limited. In the study, 150 to 200 TCR beta chains were listed as associated with cytomegalovirus. While some public TCRs were present in many individuals, most TCR sequences turned up only very rarely across donors. According to the authors, the approach could potentially be generalized to other disease states and immunological phenotypes. A further reported finding was that TCR beta sequences accurately predicted the HLA-A and HLA-B alleles for most subjects in the first cohort. The only immune exposure information available for the cohort was CMV serostatus. An earlier analysis of 587 of the donors showed that most TCR beta V segments appeared in productive rearrangements either about 87% or about 30% of the time, which broadly matched IMGT annotations. In a later analysis, several top co-occurrence clusters were reported to appear linked to parvovirus B19, influenza, CMV and Epstein-Barr virus. An association between a missense DCLRE1C variant and V-gene and J-gene trimming of TCR beta chains was found in a later genetic analysis and replicated in an independent cohort. Approximately 18 rarely observed V segments, including chromosome 9 orphons, were excluded from the earlier analysis of almost 600 of the donors because counts were too low. Most CMV-associated TCR beta chains appeared to be HLA-restricted in a later analysis, and the HLA associations seemed to be driven largely by CMV exposure. When HLA alleles, especially DR and DQ, strongly co-occurred, TCR associations were difficult to assign to individual alleles. Because HLA typing was missing for some donors at each locus, association tests included only the typed subset. The 87-base-pair reads could not distinguish some IMGT-functional V segments, including TRBV6-2 and TRBV6-3, so those segments were excluded. According to a later analysis, TCR association rates differed among HLA loci, with DRB1 alleles showing the most associated TCRs and HLA-C alleles showing the fewest.

This clone was detected only a few times. Its antigen target is currently unknown. No clone much larger than this one lies a single base away; base qualities are absent. The cohort comprised approximately 700 healthy bone marrow donors. Cohort members were all nominally healthy when sampled, although unrecorded immune exposures were likely present. The donor tested CMV seropositive, placing the donor among the roughly 300 seropositive members of the cohort. A peripheral blood sample was collected from each donor, and TCR beta sequencing was performed on peripheral blood mononuclear cells. The Qiagen DNeasy Blood Extraction Kit was used to extract genomic DNA from the blood cell samples.

The sample consisted of PBMCs. The V gene is TRBV11-1 and the J gene is TRBJ2-7, and TRBD1 matches 7 of the central bases. This clonotype originated in a woman younger than 30 in good health and CMV-seropositive. For the CDR3, the sequence is CASSWTGVTYEQYF. The DNA sequence is as follows: TGTGCCAGCAGCTGGACAGGAGTCACCTACGAGCAGTACTTC.